This entry features one T cell receptor beta chain sequence. Its antigen remains unknown. The entry originates in a study of beta chain features in type 1 diabetes. Overall study context: About 98,000,000 sorted cells were examined across all samples.

Deletions cut 7 bases from V and 3 bases from J, with 3 bases between. Looked up from germline, CDR1 is SQVTM and CDR2 is ANQGSEA. The CDR3 is made up of 10 amino acids. TCRB transcripts that were expressed got sequenced, as all of the isolated RNA had been reverse transcribed. An average of about 3.5 million reads was obtained for naive, central memory and regulatory T cell samples. The data were produced by immunoSEQ multiplex PCR, yet TCRdb's version contains in-frame clones alone and is incomplete. The data show 900,000 or so clones, 17% seen once. Overall study results and limits: VDJ junctions from patients with type 1 diabetes contained fewer insertions and more deletions.

The receptor was isolated from a woman aged 18-29 years in good health. Sequenced material: naive CD4+ T cells from blood. The V call is TRBV29-1, the J call TRBJ1-4, with unresolved D. In nucleotides, the CDR3 is TGCAGCGCCGCTAATGAAAAACTGTTTTTT. This translates into CSAANEKLFF.